This T cell receptor (beta chain) was obtained from a study of cytomegalovirus exposure and HLA in healthy donors. Germline assignment: CDR1 MGHRA and CDR2 YSYEKL. The V gene lost 6 bases and the J gene lost 5 bases, with 19 bases spanning the gap. The CDR3 is made up of 15 amino acids. This clone was observed once. What it binds is not known. Study-wide results and caveats: According to reports, the classifier identified cytomegalovirus status with high specificity and sensitivity. For most TCR beta V segments, an earlier analysis put the productive rate at about 87% or about 30% of the time. Researchers counted around 150 TCR beta chains as cytomegalovirus-associated.

60 Vbeta and 13 Jbeta primers were used in PCR. The protocol was immunoSEQ multiplex PCR, while the TCRdb copy is restricted to in-frame clones and leaves out a portion. The sample lists nearly 200,000 clones, 82% occurring once. Source material: PBMCs. The gene calls are TRBV4-1 and TRBJ2-5; tentative D call: TRBD2 (6 bases). The receptor was derived from a boy aged 2-9 years in good health and CMV-seronegative. The CDR3: CASRWDFPEGETQYF. DNA of the CDR3: TGCGCCAGCAGGTGGGACTTCCCTGAGGGGGAGACCCAGTACTTC.